The clone carrying this T cell receptor beta chain was found a few times. Its antigen is as yet unknown. This sample stems from a study of cytomegalovirus exposure and HLA in healthy donors. Broader study findings: Earlier findings revealed that most TCR beta V segments proved productive either about 87% or about 30% of the time.

Use of 60 Vbeta and 13 Jbeta primers characterized the PCR. The assay was immunoSEQ multiplex PCR, and TCRdb's table has in-frame clones only and misses some. This sample has 150,000 to 200,000 clones; roughly three quarters occur once, and the top ten carry about 3.4%. The material sequenced was PBMCs. The receptor's source is a male donor in good health and CMV-seronegative.

CDR3 residues: CATRSGTFASTDTQYF. CDR3 DNA sequence: TGTGCCACCAGATCCGGGACATTCGCTAGCACAGATACGCAGTATTTT. This chain links TRBV15 with TRBJ2-3, with a tentative D call TRBD1 (6 bases). The CDR3 runs 16 residues. From germline, CDR1 is LNHNV and CDR2 YYDKDF (reference sequence). V lost 6 bases and J 0 bases, leaving 16 bases between the germline ends.